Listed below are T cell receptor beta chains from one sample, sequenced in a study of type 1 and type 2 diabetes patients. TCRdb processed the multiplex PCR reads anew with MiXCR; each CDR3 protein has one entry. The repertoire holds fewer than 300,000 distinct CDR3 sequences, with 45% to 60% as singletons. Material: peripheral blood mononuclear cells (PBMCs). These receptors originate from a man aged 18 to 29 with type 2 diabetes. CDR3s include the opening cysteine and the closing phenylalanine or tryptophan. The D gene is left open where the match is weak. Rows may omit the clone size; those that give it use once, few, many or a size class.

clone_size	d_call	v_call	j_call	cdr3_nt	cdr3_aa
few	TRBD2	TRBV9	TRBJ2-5	TGTGCCAGCAGCCCGCGACTAGCGGGGGAGACCCAGTACTTC	CASSPRLAGETQYF
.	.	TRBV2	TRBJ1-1	TGTGCCAGCAGAAGTAAGGAGGCTTTCTTT	CASRSKEAFF
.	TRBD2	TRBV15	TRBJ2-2	TGTGCCACCAGCACCCCACTGGGACTAGCGGGGCTTCAGAACACCGGGGAGCTGTTTTTT	CATSTPLGLAGLQNTGELFF
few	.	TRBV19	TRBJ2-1	TGTGCCAGTAGAATGACTAGTCTCTTTAGCAATGAGCAGTTCTTC	CASRMTSLFSNEQFF
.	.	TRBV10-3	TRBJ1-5	TGTGCCATCAGTGTTCAGGGTCAGCCCCAGCATTTT	CAISVQGQPQHF
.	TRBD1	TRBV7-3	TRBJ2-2	TGTGCCAGCAGGTCCCAGGGGGCGTTAGACGGGGAGCTGTTTTTT	CASRSQGALDGELFF
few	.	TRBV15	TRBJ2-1	TGTGCCACCAGCAGAGTAGGAAGTGAGCAGTTCTTC	CATSRVGSEQFF
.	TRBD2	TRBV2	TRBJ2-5	TGTGCCAGCTCATCCCTAGCGGGGGACTCTCAAGAGACCCAGTACTTC	CASSSLAGDSQETQYF
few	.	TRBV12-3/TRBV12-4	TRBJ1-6	TGTGCCAGCAGACCAAGGGGGGAGGTCTCACCCCTCCACTTT	CASRPRGEVSPLHF
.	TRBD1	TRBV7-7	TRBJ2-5	TGTGCCAGCAGCTTGGGTCCCGGGACAGGGGACGCCGGAGACCAAGAGACCCAGTACTTC	CASSLGPGTGDAGDQETQYF
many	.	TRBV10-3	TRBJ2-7	TGTGCCATCAAACGTGAGGTCCCCTCCTACGAGCAGTACTTC	CAIKREVPSYEQYF
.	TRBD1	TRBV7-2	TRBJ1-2	TGTGCCAGCAGCTCCTGGACAGGGAAAACCGATGGCTACACCTTC	CASSSWTGKTDGYTF
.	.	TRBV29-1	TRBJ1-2	TGCAGCGTTGAATGGTGGGGGGATCGGGGAGGCTATGGCTACACCTTC	CSVEWWGDRGGYGYTF
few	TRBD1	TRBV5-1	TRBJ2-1	TGCGCCAGCAGCTTGGGGGACAGGGGAATAAATGAGCAGTTCTTC	CASSLGDRGINEQFF
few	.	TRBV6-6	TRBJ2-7	TGTGCCAGCAGCGAACAGGTCTACGAGCAGTACTTC	CASSEQVYEQYF
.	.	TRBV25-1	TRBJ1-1	TGTGCCAGCAGTGAAGAAGTGAACACTGAAGCTTTCTTT	CASSEEVNTEAFF
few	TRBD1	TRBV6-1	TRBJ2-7	TGTGCCAGCAGTGAAGTTGCCCTAGTGGGACAGGGGGACGAGCAGTACTTC	CASSEVALVGQGDEQYF
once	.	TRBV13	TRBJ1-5	TGTGCCAGCAGCTTAGGGCAGCTTAATCAGCCCCAGCATTTT	CASSLGQLNQPQHF
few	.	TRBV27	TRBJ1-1	TGTGCCAGCAGTCCCCGATGGGGAAGAGGCACTGAAGCTTTCTTT	CASSPRWGRGTEAFF
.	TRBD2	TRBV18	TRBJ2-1	TGTGCCAGCTCCCCTCAGCGGGAGGTCTATGAGCAGTTCTTC	CASSPQREVYEQFF
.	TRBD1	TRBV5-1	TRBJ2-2	TGCGCCAGCAGCCAAGAGGGACAGGGACGGTCCGCCGGGGAGCTGTTTTTT	CASSQEGQGRSAGELFF
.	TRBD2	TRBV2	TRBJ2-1	TGTGCCAGCAGTGTCCTAGCGGGAGCCCAAGAGACCCAGTTCTTC	CASSVLAGAQETQFF
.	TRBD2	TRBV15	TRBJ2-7	TGTGCCATCAGTGCGACGGCAGGGACCCCAGCGGGGGTGAGCAACGAGCAGTACTTC	CAISATAGTPAGVSNEQYF
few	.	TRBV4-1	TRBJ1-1	TGCGCCAGCAGCCAAGATTCAGGTGGGATTTCGAACACTGAAGCTTTCTTT	CASSQDSGGISNTEAFF
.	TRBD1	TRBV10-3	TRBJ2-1	TGTGCCATCAGTCGGGACAGCTCCTACAATGAGCAGTTCTTC	CAISRDSSYNEQFF
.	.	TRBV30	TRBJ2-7	TGTGCCTGGAGTGACGCCAACTCCTACGAGCAGTACTTC	CAWSDANSYEQYF
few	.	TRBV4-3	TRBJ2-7	TGCGCCAGCAGCCAATCCCCCCTCCGGGAGCTGAGCTCCTACGAGCAGTACTTC	CASSQSPLRELSSYEQYF
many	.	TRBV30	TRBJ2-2	TGTGCCTGGAGTGGGTACGGGATCACCGGGGAGCTGTTTTTT	CAWSGYGITGELFF
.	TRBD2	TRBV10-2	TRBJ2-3	TGCGCCACCGTAGCGGGGGGGGCAGATACGCAGTATTTT	CATVAGGADTQYF
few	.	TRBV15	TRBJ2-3	TGTGCCACCAGCAGAATGGGCCAAACAGATACGCAGTATTTT	CATSRMGQTDTQYF
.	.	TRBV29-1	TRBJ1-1	TGCAGCGCCGTCCGGGGGTCGGAGGCTTTCTTT	CSAVRGSEAFF
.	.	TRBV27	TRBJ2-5	TGTGCCAGCAGACGGACTTTTCTGGAGACCCAGTACTTC	CASRRTFLETQYF
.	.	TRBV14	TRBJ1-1	TGTGCCAGCAGCTTCGACCGACGGGGAGCTTTCTTT	CASSFDRRGAFF
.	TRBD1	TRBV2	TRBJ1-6	TGTGCCAGCAAAGACAGGGTGGGTTCACCCCTCCACTTT	CASKDRVGSPLHF
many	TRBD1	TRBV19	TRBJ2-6	TGTGCCAGTAGTATAGGACAGGGGTTATCGATAGGGGCCAACGTCCTGACTTTC	CASSIGQGLSIGANVLTF
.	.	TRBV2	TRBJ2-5	TGTGCCAGCAGTCGACAAGGGACAAGAAAAACAGAGACCCAGTACTTC	CASSRQGTRKTETQYF
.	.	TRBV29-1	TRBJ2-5	TGCAGCGTTGGACTAGTTGTCGGTCGCGAGACCCAGTACTTC	CSVGLVVGRETQYF
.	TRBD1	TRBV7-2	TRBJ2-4	TGTGCCAGCAGCTTAGTAGGGACAGGGTTTGGAAACATTCAGTACTTC	CASSLVGTGFGNIQYF
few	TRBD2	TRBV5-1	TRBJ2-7	TGCGCCAGCAGCTTGGTGCTAGCGGGAGCATCGAAAGAGCAGTACTTC	CASSLVLAGASKEQYF
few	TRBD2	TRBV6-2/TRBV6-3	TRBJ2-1	TGTGCCAGCACCCCTAGCGGGAGGAACAATGAGCAGTTCTTC	CASTPSGRNNEQFF
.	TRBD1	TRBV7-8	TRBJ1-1	TGTGCCAGCAGCTCGACAGGACAGGGGGCGGCTGAAGCTTTCTTT	CASSSTGQGAAEAFF